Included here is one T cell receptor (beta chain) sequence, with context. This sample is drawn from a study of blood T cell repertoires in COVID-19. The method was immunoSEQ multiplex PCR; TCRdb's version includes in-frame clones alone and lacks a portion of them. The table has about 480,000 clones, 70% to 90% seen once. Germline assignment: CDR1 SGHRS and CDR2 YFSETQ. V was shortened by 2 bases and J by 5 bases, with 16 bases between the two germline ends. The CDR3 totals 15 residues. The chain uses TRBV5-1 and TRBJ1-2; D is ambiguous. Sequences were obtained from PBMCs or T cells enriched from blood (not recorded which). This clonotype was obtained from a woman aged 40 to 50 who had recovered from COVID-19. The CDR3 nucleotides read TGCGCCAGCAGCTTCCTTTCCCCCGGCGGGTATGGCTACACCTTC. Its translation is CASSFLSPGGYGYTF.